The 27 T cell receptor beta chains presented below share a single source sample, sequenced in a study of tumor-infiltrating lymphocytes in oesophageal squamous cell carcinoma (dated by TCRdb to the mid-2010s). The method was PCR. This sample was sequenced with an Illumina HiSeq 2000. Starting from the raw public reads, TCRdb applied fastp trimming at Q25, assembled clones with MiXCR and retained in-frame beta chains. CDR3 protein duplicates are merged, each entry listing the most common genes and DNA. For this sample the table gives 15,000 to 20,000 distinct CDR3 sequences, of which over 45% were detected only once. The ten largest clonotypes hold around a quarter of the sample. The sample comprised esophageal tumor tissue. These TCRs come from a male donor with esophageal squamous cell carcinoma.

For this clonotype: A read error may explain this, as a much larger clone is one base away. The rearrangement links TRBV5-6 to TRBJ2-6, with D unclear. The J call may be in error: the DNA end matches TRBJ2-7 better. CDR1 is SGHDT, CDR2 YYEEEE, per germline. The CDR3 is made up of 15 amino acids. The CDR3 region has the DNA TGTGCCAGCAGCTTGGCCTGGGTAACACGCGATGAGCAGTACTTC. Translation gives CASSLAWVTRDEQYF.

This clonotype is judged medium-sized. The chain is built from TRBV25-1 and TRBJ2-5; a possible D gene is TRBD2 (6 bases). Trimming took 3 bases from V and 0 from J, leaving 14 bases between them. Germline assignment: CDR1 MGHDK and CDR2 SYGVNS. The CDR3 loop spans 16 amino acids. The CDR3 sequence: CASSDPLAAHQETQYF. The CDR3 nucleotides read TGTGCCAGCAGTGACCCACTAGCAGCCCACCAAGAGACCCAGTACTTC. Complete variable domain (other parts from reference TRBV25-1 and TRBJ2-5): EADIYQTPRYLVIGTGKKITLECSQTMGHDKMYWYQQDPGMELHLIHYSYGVNSTEKGDLSSESTVSRIRTEHFPLTLESARPSHTSQYLCASSDPLAAHQETQYFGPGTRLLVL.

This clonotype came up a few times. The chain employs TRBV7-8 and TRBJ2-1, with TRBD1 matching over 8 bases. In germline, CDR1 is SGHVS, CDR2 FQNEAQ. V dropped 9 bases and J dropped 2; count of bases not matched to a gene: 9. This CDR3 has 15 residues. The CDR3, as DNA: TGTGCCAGTCATGAATCAGGGGGCGCCTACAATGAGCAGTTCTTC. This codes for CASHESGGAYNEQFF.

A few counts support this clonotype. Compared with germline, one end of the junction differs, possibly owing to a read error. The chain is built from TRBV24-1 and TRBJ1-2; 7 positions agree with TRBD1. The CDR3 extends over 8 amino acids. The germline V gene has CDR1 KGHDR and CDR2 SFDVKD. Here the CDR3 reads CATSDRVF. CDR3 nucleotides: TGTGCCACCAGCGACAGGGTTTTC.

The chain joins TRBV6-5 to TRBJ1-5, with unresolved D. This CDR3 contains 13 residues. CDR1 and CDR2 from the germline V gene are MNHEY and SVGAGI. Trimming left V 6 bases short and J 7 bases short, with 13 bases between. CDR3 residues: CASSLSGVQPQHF. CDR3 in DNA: TGTGCCAGCAGCTTAAGCGGGGTACAGCCCCAGCATTTT.

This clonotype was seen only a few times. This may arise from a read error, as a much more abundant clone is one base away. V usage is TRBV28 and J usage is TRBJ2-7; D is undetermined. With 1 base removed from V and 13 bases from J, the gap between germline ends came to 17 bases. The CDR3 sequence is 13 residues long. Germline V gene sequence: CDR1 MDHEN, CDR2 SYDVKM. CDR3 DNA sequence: TGTGCCAGCAGTTTATTGTTGGGTTCACCCCTCTACTTC. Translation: CASSLLLGSPLYF.

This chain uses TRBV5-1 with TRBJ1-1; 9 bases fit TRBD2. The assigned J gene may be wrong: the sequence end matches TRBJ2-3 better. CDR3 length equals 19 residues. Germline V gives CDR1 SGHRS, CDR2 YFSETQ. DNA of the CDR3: TGCGCCAGCAGCTTGGCACTAGCGGGCCCATTTTCTAGCACAGATACGCAGTATTTT. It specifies CASSLALAGPFSSTDTQYF.

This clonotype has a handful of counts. This chain's CDR3 is CASSSRLAGGVDTQYF. In DNA, the CDR3 is TGTGCCAGCAGCTCCCGACTAGCGGGAGGGGTGGATACGCAGTATTTT. The V and J genes are TRBV7-3 and TRBJ2-3; TRBD2 aligns across 14 bases. Germline-derived CDR1 and CDR2 are SGHTA and FQGTGA. V lost 4 bases to trimming and J lost 6 bases; unmatched junction nucleotides: 6. The CDR3 has 16 residues.

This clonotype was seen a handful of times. The DNA for the CDR3 is TGTGCCAGCAGCTTAACAATCTGGCAGTTCTTC. Protein sequence: CASSLTIWQFF. V usage is TRBV7-9 and J usage is TRBJ2-1; D is uncertain. The CDR3 runs to 11 residues. Germline-derived CDR1 and CDR2 are SEHNR and FQNEAQ (reference sequence). V lost 2 bases to trimming and J lost 12 bases, with 8 bases between them.

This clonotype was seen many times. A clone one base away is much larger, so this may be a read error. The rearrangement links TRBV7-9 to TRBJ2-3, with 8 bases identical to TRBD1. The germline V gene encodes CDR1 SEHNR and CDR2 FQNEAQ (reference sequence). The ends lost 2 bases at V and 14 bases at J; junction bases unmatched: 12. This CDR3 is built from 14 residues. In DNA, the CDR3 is TGTGCCAGCAGCTTACAGGGGGCGACCGGGGAGCTGTATTTT. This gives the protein CASSLQGATGELYF.

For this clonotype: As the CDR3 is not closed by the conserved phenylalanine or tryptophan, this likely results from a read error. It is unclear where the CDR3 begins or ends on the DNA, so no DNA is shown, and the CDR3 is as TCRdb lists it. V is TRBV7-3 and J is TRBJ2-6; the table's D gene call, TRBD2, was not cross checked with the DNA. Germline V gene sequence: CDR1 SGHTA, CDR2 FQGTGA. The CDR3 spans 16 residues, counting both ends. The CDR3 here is CASSLRRGRETQYFGA.

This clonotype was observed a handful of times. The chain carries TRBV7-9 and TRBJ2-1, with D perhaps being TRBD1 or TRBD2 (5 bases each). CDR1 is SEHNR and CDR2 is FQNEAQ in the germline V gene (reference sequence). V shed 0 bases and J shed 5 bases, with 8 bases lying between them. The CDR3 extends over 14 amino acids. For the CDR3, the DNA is TGTGCCAGCAGCTTAGCTGGGGGTGACAATGAGCAGTTCTTC. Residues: CASSLAGGDNEQFF.

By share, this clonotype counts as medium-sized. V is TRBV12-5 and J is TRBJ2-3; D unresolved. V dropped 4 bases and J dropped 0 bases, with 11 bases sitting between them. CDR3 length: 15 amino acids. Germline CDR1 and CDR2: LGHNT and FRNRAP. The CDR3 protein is CASGSGGYSTDTQYF. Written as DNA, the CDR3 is TGTGCTAGTGGTTCCGGTGGATATAGCACAGATACGCAGTATTTT. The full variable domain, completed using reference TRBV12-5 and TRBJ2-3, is DARVTQTPRHKVTEMGQEVTMRCQPILGHNTVFWYRQTMMQGLELLAYFRNRAPLDDSGMPKDRFSAEMPDATLATLKIQPSEPRDSAVYFCASGSGGYSTDTQYFGPGTRLTVL.

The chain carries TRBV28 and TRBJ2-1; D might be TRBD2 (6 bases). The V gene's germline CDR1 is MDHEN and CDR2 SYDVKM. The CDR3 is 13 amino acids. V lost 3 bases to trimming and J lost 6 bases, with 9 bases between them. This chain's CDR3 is CASSLGGPNEQFF. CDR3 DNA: TGTGCCAGCAGTTTGGGGGGTCCCAATGAGCAGTTCTTC.

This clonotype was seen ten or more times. The CDR3 bases are TGTGCCAGCAGCCTAAGGACAGGGATGGACTCTGGAAACACCATATATTTT. Translation gives CASSLRTGMDSGNTIYF. V is TRBV11-2 and J is TRBJ1-3; 8 bases align to TRBD1. The CDR3 sequence is 17 residues long. Germline loops: CDR1 SGHAT, CDR2 FQNNGV. V lost 5 bases, J lost 0 bases, and 9 bases stayed unmatched.

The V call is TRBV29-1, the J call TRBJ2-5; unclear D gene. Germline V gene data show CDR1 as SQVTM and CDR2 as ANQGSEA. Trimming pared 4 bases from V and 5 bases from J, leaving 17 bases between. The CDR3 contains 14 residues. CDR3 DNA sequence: TGCAGCGTTGGTTTCAGGATGGGTGCGGAGACCCAGTACTTC. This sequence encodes CSVGFRMGAETQYF.

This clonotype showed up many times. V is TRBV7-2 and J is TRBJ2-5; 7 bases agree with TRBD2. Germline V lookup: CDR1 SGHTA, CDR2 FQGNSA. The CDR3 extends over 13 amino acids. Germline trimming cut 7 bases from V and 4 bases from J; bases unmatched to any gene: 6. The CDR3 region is CASTFTGGETQYF. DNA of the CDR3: TGTGCCAGCACTTTTACGGGGGGAGAGACCCAGTACTTC.

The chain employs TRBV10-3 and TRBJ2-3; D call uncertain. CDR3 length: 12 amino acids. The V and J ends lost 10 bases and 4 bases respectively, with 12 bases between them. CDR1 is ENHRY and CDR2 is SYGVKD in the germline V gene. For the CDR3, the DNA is TGTGCCAGCGGAGATTCCCCAGATACGCAGTATTTT. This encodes CASGDSPDTQYF.

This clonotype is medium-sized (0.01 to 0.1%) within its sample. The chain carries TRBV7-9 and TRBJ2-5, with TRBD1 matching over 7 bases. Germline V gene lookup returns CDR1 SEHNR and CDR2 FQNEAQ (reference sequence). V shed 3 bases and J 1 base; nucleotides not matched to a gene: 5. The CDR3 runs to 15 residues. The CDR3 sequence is CASSFGQAPQETQYF. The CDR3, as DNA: TGTGCCAGCAGCTTTGGACAGGCGCCCCAAGAGACCCAGTACTTC.

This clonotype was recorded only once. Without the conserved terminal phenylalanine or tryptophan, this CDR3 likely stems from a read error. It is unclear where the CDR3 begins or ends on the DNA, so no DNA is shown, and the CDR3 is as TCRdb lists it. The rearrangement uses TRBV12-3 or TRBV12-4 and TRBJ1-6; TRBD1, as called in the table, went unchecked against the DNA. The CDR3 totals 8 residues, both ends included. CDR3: CASSLSQG.

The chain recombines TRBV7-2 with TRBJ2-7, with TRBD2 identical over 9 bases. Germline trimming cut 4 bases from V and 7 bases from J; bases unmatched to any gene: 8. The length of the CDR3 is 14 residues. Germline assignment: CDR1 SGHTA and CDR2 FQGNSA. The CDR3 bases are TGTGCCAGCAGCTCCGTAGCGGGAGCGGGGGAGCAGTACTTC. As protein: CASSSVAGAGEQYF.

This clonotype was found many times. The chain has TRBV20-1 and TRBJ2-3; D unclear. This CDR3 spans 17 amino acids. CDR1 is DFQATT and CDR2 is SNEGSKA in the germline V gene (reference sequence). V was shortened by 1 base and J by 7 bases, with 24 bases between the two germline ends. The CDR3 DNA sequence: TGCAGTGCTAGAGCTTCTTTGGGCCAAAGCGCCGCGAATACGCAGTATTTT. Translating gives CSARASLGQSAANTQYF.

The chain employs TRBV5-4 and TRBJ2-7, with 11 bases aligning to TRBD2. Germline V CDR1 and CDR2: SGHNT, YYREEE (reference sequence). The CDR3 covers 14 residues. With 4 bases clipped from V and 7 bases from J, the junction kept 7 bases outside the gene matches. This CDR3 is CASSTSGSLHEQYF. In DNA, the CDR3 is TGTGCCAGCAGCACTAGCGGGAGTTTGCATGAGCAGTACTTC. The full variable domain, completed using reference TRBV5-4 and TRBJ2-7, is ETGVTQSPTHLIKTRGQQVTLRCSSQSGHNTVSWYQQALGQGPQFIFQYYREEENGRGNFPPRFSGLQFPNYSSELNVNALELDDSALYLCASSTSGSLHEQYFGPGTRLTVT.

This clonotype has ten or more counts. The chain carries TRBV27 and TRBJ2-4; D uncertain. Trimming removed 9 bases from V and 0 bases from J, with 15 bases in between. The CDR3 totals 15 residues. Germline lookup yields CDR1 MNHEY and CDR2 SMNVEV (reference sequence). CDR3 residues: CASSKNTVAKNIQYF. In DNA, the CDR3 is TGTGCCAGTTCAAAAAACACGGTAGCCAAAAACATTCAGTACTTC.

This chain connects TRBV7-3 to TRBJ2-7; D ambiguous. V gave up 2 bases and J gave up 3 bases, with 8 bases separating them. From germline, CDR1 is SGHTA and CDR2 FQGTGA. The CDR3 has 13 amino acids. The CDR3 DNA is TGTGCCAGCAGCTTATTTGGTCTCTACGAGCAGTACTTC. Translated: CASSLFGLYEQYF.

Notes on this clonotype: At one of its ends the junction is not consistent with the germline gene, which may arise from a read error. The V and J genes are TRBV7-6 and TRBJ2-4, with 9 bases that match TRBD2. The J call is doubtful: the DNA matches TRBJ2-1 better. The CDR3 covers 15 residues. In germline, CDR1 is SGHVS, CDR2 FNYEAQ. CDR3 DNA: TGTGCTAGCAGCTTGGACGCTAGCGGGGCGAATGAGCAGTTCTTC. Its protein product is CASSLDASGANEQFF.

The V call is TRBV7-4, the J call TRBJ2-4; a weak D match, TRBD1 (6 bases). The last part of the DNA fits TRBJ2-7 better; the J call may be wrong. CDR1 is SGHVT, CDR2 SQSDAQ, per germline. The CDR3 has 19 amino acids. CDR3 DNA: TGTGCCAGCAGCTTAGGTTTTGCCGGGTTAGCGTCAAGGGGGTACGAGCAGTACTTC. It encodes CASSLGFAGLASRGYEQYF.